This note documents a single T cell receptor (beta chain) sequence. One junction end does not reproduce the germline sequence, and a read error may be involved. Researchers took RNA transcripts and amplified the TCR beta CDR3 regions from them. TCR CDR3 underwent first-round RT-PCR with the HTBI primer set. Each CDR3 protein is one row after TCRdb ran MiXCR on the multiplex PCR reads. The sample includes tens of thousands of distinct CDR3 sequences, 49% of them seen just once. This entry belongs to a study of T cells in Graves' hyperthyroidism and ophthalmopathy. Any patient presenting with uncontrolled infection, other autoimmune disease, pregnancy or lactation was left out. Diagnosing involved the use of clinical symptoms, serum thyroxine and TRAb, thyroid ultrasound and orbital computed tomography. The clonotype was recovered from a woman aged 45-59 years with Graves' hyperthyroidism that later progressed to Graves' ophthalmopathy. The specimen was blood.

The CDR3 here is CASGRRQGEKLSF. In DNA form, the CDR3 reads TGTGCCAGCGGTCGCAGACAGGGCGAAAAACTGTCTTTT. This chain connects TRBV6-1 to TRBJ1-4, with 7 bases that match TRBD1. Germline CDR1 MNHNS, CDR2 SASEGT. The CDR3 consists of 13 residues.